The 28 T cell receptor beta chains below were found in one sample sequenced in a study of shared clonotypes between healthy human individuals. Assay: immunoSEQ multiplex PCR; the TCRdb copy retains only in-frame clones and omits some. The table lists around 2,000,000 clones, approximately 95% of them singletons. Terminally differentiated effector memory CD45RA+ cells were left out of the naive CD8 fraction, which was CD45RO-negative and positively selected for CCR7. Sequencing was done on a sample of naive CD8+ T cells sorted from blood. The receptor source for this set is a man younger than 35 in good health.

This clone was seen only once. Other nucleotide sequences from this sample produce the same CDR3. The rearrangement uses TRBV5-4 and TRBJ2-1; D is unclear. Trimming took off 0 bases at V and 9 bases at J, with 4 bases between the two ends. The germline gives CDR1 SGHNT, CDR2 YYREEE (reference sequence). This CDR3 comprises 11 residues. CDR3 sequence: CASSLGVEQFF. In DNA form, the CDR3 reads TGTGCCAGCAGCTTGGGCGTTGAGCAGTTCTTC. The whole variable domain, filled in from reference TRBV5-4 and TRBJ2-1, reads ETGVTQSPTHLIKTRGQQVTLRCSSQSGHNTVSWYQQALGQGPQFIFQYYREEENGRGNFPPRFSGLQFPNYSSELNVNALELDDSALYLCASSLGVEQFFGPGTRLTVL.

Remarks on this clone: The same CDR3 also results from other DNA sequences found in this sample. The chain couples TRBV6-6 to TRBJ1-6; 7 bases line up with TRBD1. The germline gives CDR1 MNHNY, CDR2 SVGAGI (reference sequence). The CDR3 is made up of 15 amino acids. V lost 0 bases to trimming and J lost 5 bases; unmatched junction nucleotides: 1. The CDR3 coding sequence is TGTGCCAGCAGTTACTCCAGGGGGGATAATTCACCCCTCCACTTT. Translation: CASSYSRGDNSPLHF.

The V and J genes are TRBV27 and TRBJ1-1; a weak D match, TRBD1 (6 bases). The V end lost 4 bases, the J end lost 1 base, and 7 bases lay between the germline ends. Germline V lookup: CDR1 MNHEY, CDR2 SMNVEV (reference sequence). This CDR3 has 13 amino acids. CDR3 sequence reads: CASSWTENTEAFF. Here the CDR3 DNA reads TGTGCCAGCAGTTGGACAGAGAACACTGAAGCTTTCTTT.

V gene TRBV9 combines with J gene TRBJ2-7; D not resolved. This CDR3 comprises 13 residues. Germline CDR1 is SGDLS and CDR2 is YYNGEE. With 0 bases removed from V and 5 bases from J, the gap between germline ends came to 9 bases. CDR3 residues: CASSVDRDNEQYF. Here the CDR3 DNA reads TGTGCCAGCAGCGTAGATAGGGATAACGAGCAGTACTTC.

The DNA for the CDR3 is TGTGCCAGTAGTATAGAGGGGACAGGGGTTTTGGATGAGCAGTTCTTC. Protein sequence: CASSIEGTGVLDEQFF. The chain is built from TRBV19 and TRBJ2-1; 10 nucleotides align to TRBD1. V lost 0 bases, J lost 8 bases, and 7 bases stayed unmatched. This CDR3 region has 16 residues. The germline CDR1 and CDR2 sequences are LNHDA and SQIVND (reference sequence).

This chain joins TRBV7-9 and TRBJ2-7; TRBD2 is a possible D gene (6 bases). The CDR3 spans 15 residues. V was cut by 3 bases and J by 4 bases, with 16 bases left in between. CDR1 SEHNR and CDR2 FQNEAQ come from the germline V gene (reference sequence). The CDR3 protein is CASSFTGEGAYEQYF. The CDR3 DNA is TGTGCCAGCAGCTTTACGGGGGAAGGCGCGTACGAGCAGTACTTC.

The chain employs TRBV6-5 and TRBJ1-2; D is ambiguous. CDR3 length: 15 amino acids. Trimming removed 2 bases at V and 4 bases at J, with 14 bases between. The V gene's germline CDR1 is MNHEY and CDR2 SVGAGI. The CDR3 loop reads CASSYTTDGAYGYTF. The DNA for the CDR3 is TGTGCCAGCAGTTACACGACCGACGGCGCCTATGGCTACACCTTC.

The J gene is TRBJ2-7, the V gene TRBV5-1; 7 bases align to TRBD1. V lost 4 bases to trimming and J lost 0 bases; unmatched junction nucleotides: 10. Germline loops: CDR1 SGHRS, CDR2 YFSETQ. CDR3 length equals 16 residues. In nucleotides, the CDR3 is TGCGCCAGCAGCCTCCCCACGACAGGGATCTCCTACGAGCAGTACTTC. Translating it yields CASSLPTTGISYEQYF.

This chain connects TRBV5-6 to TRBJ2-5; either TRBD1 or TRBD2 may supply D (5 bases each). CDR3 length equals 14 residues. Per germline, CDR1 SGHDT and CDR2 YYEEEE. The V end lost 4 bases, the J end lost 7 bases, and 17 bases lay between the germline ends. CDR3 nucleotides: TGTGCCAGCAGCGACGGGACCCCAGGAGGGACCCAGTACTTC. It encodes CASSDGTPGGTQYF.

This chain links TRBV4-1 with TRBJ1-1; no definite D call. The CDR3 consists of 15 residues. Trimming took 2 bases from V and 4 from J, leaving 14 bases between them. Germline V CDR1 and CDR2: MGHRA, YSYEKL. The CDR3 sequence: CASSQSLGLATEAFF. Written as DNA, the CDR3 is TGCGCCAGCAGCCAAAGTTTAGGGTTGGCCACTGAAGCTTTCTTT.

This chain links TRBV11-2 with TRBJ2-1; 9 bases line up with TRBD2. Losses at the gene ends were 3 bases for V and 8 bases for J; bases not matched to a gene: 5. The CDR3 spans 14 residues. Germline V lookup: CDR1 SGHAT, CDR2 FQNNGV. Here the CDR3 DNA reads TGTGCCAGCAGCTTTAGCGGGAGTCGGTATGAGCAGTTCTTC. Protein: CASSFSGSRYEQFF. Full variable domain (missing parts from reference TRBV11-2 and TRBJ2-1): EAGVAQSPRYKIIEKRQSVAFWCNPISGHATLYWYQQILGQGPKLLIQFQNNGVVDDSQLPKDRFSAERLKGVDSTLKIQPAKLEDSAVYLCASSFSGSRYEQFFGPGTRLTVL.

This clone was seen a single time. V and J are TRBV19 and TRBJ2-1, with D perhaps matching TRBD1 (5 bases). The CDR3 loop spans 14 amino acids. Trimming cost V 5 bases and J 5 bases, with 13 bases left between them. Germline V gene data show CDR1 as LNHDA and CDR2 as SQIVND (reference sequence). In nucleotides, the CDR3 is TGTGCCAGTAGTCCTTCAGGGTACAACAATGAGCAGTTCTTC. Residues: CASSPSGYNNEQFF.

The chain recombines TRBV5-6 with TRBJ2-5, with D perhaps given as TRBD1 or TRBD2 (5 bases each). The CDR3 totals 15 residues. Trimming removed 4 bases at V and 0 bases at J, with 13 bases between. Germline V gene data show CDR1 as SGHDT and CDR2 as YYEEEE. The CDR3 DNA reads as TGTGCCAGCAGCCCGGGACGGCTGTACCAAGAGACCCAGTACTTC. Protein: CASSPGRLYQETQYF.

This chain connects TRBV13 to TRBJ1-2; D is unclear. The CDR3 consists of 17 residues. V was trimmed by 1 base and J by 0 bases, leaving 15 bases between them. Germline V gene lookup returns CDR1 PRHDT and CDR2 FYEKMQ (reference sequence). CDR3 sequence (DNA): TGTGCCAGCAGCTTAGAGACGGGTATTATGGCTAACTATGGCTACACCTTC. This translates into CASSLETGIMANYGYTF.

Only one count was recorded for this clone. J is TRBJ2-7 and V is TRBV27, with D possibly TRBD2 on 5 matching bases. Trimming took 7 bases from V and 2 from J, leaving 15 bases between them. This CDR3 has 14 residues. Germline CDR1 reads MNHEY; CDR2 reads SMNVEV (reference sequence). CDR3 nucleotide sequence: TGTGCCAGCACCCTCGTCCCGGGAACCTACGAGCAGTACTTC. Translated: CASTLVPGTYEQYF.

The rearrangement links TRBV29-1 to TRBJ1-1; D unclear. Germline V gene sequence: CDR1 SQVTM, CDR2 ANQGSEA. There are 15 residues in the CDR3. Between the trimmed V and J ends, which lost 1 base and 2 bases, there was a span of 14 bases. In nucleotides, the CDR3 is TGCAGCGTTGAAGCGTCGAGTGTGGGAAACACTGAAGCTTTCTTT. This sequence encodes CSVEASSVGNTEAFF.

The gene calls are TRBV30 and TRBJ2-1; possibly TRBD2 for D (6 bases). The germline V gene has CDR1 GTSNPN and CDR2 SVGIG (reference sequence). The CDR3 consists of 18 residues. The V and J ends lost 0 bases and 6 bases respectively, with 24 bases between them. The CDR3 coding sequence is TGTGCCTGGAGTGTTGAGTACCAATGGGGGAGGACCCTCAATGAGCAGTTCTTC. It encodes CAWSVEYQWGRTLNEQFF.

This chain joins TRBV6-1 and TRBJ1-1; D remains unclear. Germline V gene sequence: CDR1 MNHNS, CDR2 SASEGT. V dropped 8 bases and J dropped 2 bases, with 6 bases sitting between them. This CDR3 is built from 11 residues. The CDR3 spells CASAGNTEAFF. CDR3 bases: TGTGCCAGCGCCGGAAACACTGAAGCTTTCTTT.

V gene TRBV6-1 combines with J gene TRBJ1-2; D not resolved. The germline V and J ends were trimmed by 1 base and 6 bases, with 9 bases remaining between them. The CDR3 totals 13 residues. Germline V gene data show CDR1 as MNHNS and CDR2 as SASEGT. As DNA, the CDR3 is TGTGCCAGCAGTGAAGAAGCCGAAGATGGCTACACCTTC. It translates to CASSEEAEDGYTF.

V gene TRBV5-1 combines with J gene TRBJ1-1; D perhaps matches TRBD1 (5 bases). V was clipped by 0 bases and J by 7 bases, with 13 bases between them. This CDR3 contains 14 residues. CDR1 SGHRS and CDR2 YFSETQ come from the germline V gene. The CDR3: CASSLEAGYDEAFF. CDR3 in DNA: TGCGCCAGCAGCTTGGAGGCAGGGTATGATGAAGCTTTCTTT.

The CDR3 protein is CASSVAGDYRYEQYF. In DNA, the CDR3 is TGCGCCAGCAGCGTAGCCGGGGACTATCGATACGAGCAGTACTTC. The rearrangement uses TRBV5-1 and TRBJ2-7, with 7 bases lining up with TRBD2. The V and J ends lost 4 bases and 4 bases, in that order; junction bases with no gene match: 11. The CDR3 has 15 amino acids. Germline V gene sequence: CDR1 SGHRS, CDR2 YFSETQ.

The chain carries TRBV6-6 and TRBJ1-1; D uncertain. The ends were cut back, 5 bases at V and 0 bases at J, with 7 bases in the middle. The CDR3 loop spans 13 amino acids. The germline gives CDR1 MNHNY, CDR2 SVGAGI (reference sequence). The CDR3 region has the DNA TGTGCCAGCAGTGGGGTGATGAACACTGAAGCTTTCTTT. Its translation: CASSGVMNTEAFF.

The J gene is TRBJ2-1, the V gene TRBV28; TRBD2 matches at 7 bases. V lost 3 bases to trimming and J lost 2 bases; unmatched junction nucleotides: 7. CDR3 size: 16 residues. Per germline, CDR1 MDHEN and CDR2 SYDVKM. For the CDR3, the DNA is TGTGCCAGCAGTTTTCTGGGGACTACAGCCTACAATGAGCAGTTCTTC. It codes for CASSFLGTTAYNEQFF.

The genes are TRBV27 and TRBJ2-7, with D possibly matching TRBD2 (5 bases). CDR1 MNHEY and CDR2 SMNVEV come from the germline V gene (reference sequence). The CDR3 loop spans 13 amino acids. Trimming shortened V by 3 bases and J by 7 bases, and 13 bases separated the two germline ends. CDR3 amino acids: CASSFRVTGEQYF. For the CDR3, the DNA is TGTGCCAGCAGTTTCCGCGTTACGGGGGAGCAGTACTTC.

The CDR3 DNA follows: TGTGCCAGCAGCCCGTTTGGGCAGGGGGCGGTCACTGAAGCTTTCTTT. This encodes CASSPFGQGAVTEAFF. This rearrangement joins TRBV7-6 to TRBJ1-1; 8 bases map to TRBD1. CDR1 and CDR2 (germline): SGHVS, FNYEAQ. The CDR3 spans 16 residues. V lost 5 bases and J lost 4; bases outside the gene matches: 12.

The chain combines TRBV28 with TRBJ1-2; D possibly corresponds to TRBD1 (5 bases). Germline CDR1 and CDR2: MDHEN and SYDVKM. V lost 7 bases to trimming and J lost 3 bases, with 15 bases between them. This CDR3 spans 14 amino acids. CDR3 residues: CASTVSPRDYGYTF. The CDR3 region has the DNA TGTGCCAGCACAGTAAGCCCCAGGGACTATGGCTACACCTTC.

The rearrangement links TRBV5-1 to TRBJ1-5; D is possibly TRBD1 (6 bases). Looked up from germline, CDR1 is SGHRS and CDR2 is YFSETQ. V lost 8 bases and J 10 bases, leaving 13 bases between the germline ends. The CDR3 extends over 11 amino acids. CDR3: CARTGPSPQHF. The CDR3 DNA follows: TGCGCCAGGACAGGCCCTTCTCCCCAGCATTTT.

The rearrangement joins TRBV6-6 to TRBJ2-2, with unresolved D. Germline loops: CDR1 MNHNY, CDR2 SVGAGI (reference sequence). V lost 2 bases to trimming and J lost 2 bases, with 9 bases between them. The CDR3 covers 15 residues. The CDR3 reads CASSYIGPNTGELFF. In DNA, the CDR3 is TGTGCCAGCAGTTACATCGGGCCTAACACCGGGGAGCTGTTTTTT.